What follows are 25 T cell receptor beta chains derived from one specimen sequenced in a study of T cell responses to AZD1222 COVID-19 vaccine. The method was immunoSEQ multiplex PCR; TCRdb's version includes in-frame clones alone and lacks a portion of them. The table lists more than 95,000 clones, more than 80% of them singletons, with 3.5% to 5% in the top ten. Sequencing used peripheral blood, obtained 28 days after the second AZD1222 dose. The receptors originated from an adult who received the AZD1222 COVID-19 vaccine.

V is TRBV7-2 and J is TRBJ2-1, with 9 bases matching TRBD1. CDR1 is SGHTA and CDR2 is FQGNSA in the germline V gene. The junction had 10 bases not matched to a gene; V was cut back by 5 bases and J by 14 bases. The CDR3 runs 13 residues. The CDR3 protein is CASSIGGQGREFF. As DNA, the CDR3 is TGTGCCAGCAGCATCGGCGGACAGGGGAGGGAGTTCTTC.

The CDR3 protein is CASSSITGANEKLFF. Here the CDR3 DNA reads TGTGCCAGCAGCTCCATCACAGGGGCGAATGAAAAACTGTTTTTT. The J gene is TRBJ1-4, the V gene TRBV7-9; 7 nucleotides match TRBD1. CDR1 SEHNR and CDR2 FQNEAQ come from the germline V gene (reference sequence). The CDR3 covers 15 residues. The V gene end was trimmed by 4 bases and the J gene end by 5 bases; junction bases not matched to a gene: 7.

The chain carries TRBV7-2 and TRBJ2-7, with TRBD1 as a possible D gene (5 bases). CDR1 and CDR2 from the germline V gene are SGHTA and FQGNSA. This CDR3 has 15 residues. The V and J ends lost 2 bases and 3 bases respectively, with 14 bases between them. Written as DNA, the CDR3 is TGTGCCAGCAGCTTACATGGTCAGGGTAACTACGAGCAGTACTTC. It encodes CASSLHGQGNYEQYF.

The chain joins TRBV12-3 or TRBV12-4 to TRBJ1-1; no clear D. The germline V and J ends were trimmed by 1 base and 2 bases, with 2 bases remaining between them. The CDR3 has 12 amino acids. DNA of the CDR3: TGTGCCAGCAGTTTAGGCAACACTGAAGCTTTCTTT. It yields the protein CASSLGNTEAFF.

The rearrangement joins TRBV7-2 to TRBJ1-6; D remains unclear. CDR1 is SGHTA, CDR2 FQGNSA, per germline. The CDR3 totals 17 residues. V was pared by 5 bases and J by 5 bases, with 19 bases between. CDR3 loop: CASSPGGVGSNNSPLHF. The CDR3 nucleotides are TGTGCCAGCAGCCCCGGCGGGGTGGGGTCTAATAATTCACCCCTCCACTTT.

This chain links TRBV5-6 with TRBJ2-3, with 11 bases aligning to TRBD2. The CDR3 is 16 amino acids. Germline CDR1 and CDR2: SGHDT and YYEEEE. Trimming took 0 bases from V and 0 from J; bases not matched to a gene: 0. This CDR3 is CASSLGLAGSTDTQYF. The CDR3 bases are TGTGCCAGCAGCTTGGGACTAGCGGGGAGCACAGATACGCAGTATTTT.

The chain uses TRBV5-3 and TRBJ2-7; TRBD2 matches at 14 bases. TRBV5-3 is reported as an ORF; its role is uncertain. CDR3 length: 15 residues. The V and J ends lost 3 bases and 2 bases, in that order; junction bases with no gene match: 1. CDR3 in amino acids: CARSSTSGGAYEQYF. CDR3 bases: TGTGCCAGAAGCTCGACTAGCGGGGGGGCCTACGAGCAGTACTTC.

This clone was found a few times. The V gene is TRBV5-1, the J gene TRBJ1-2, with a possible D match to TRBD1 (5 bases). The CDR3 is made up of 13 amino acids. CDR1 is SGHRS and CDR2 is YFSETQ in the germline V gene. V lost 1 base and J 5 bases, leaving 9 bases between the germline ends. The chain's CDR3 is CASSLSRQYGYTF. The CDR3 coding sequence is TGCGCCAGCAGCTTGTCCCGACAGTATGGCTACACCTTC.

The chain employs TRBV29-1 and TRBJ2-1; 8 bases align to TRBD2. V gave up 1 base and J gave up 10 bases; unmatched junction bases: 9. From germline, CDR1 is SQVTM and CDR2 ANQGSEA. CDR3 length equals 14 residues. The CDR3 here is CSVEVNGGASEQFF. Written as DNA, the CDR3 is TGCAGCGTTGAAGTCAACGGGGGGGCCTCCGAGCAGTTCTTC.

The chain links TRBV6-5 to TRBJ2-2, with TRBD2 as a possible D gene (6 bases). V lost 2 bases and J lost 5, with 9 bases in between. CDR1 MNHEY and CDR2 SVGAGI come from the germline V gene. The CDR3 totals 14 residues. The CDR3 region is CASSYEEGTGELFF. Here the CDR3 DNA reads TGTGCCAGCAGTTACGAGGAGGGTACCGGGGAGCTGTTTTTT.

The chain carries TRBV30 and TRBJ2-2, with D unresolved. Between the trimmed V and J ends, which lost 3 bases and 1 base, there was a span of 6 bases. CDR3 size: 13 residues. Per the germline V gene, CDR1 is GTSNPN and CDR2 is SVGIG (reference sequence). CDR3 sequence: CAWRARNTGELFF. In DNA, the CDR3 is TGTGCCTGGAGGGCTAGGAACACCGGGGAGCTGTTTTTT.

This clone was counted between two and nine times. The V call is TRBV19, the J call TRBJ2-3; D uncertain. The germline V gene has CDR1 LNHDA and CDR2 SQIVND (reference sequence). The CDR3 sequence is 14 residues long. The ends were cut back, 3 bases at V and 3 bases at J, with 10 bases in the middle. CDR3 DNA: TGTGCCAGTAGTATGTCGGCAACGACAGATACGCAGTATTTT. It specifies CASSMSATTDTQYF.

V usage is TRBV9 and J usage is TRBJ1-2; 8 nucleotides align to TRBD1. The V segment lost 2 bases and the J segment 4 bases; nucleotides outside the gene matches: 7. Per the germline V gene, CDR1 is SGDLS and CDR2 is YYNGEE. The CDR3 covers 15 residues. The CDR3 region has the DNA TGTGCCAGCAGCGTGCCGGGACAGGAAATCTATGGCTACACCTTC. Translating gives CASSVPGQEIYGYTF.

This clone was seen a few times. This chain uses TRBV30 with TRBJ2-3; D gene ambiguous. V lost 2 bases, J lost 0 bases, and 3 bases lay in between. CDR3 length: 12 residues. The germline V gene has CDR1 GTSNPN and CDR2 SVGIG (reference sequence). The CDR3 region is CAWSPSTDTQYF. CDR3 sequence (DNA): TGTGCCTGGAGTCCCAGCACAGATACGCAGTATTTT.

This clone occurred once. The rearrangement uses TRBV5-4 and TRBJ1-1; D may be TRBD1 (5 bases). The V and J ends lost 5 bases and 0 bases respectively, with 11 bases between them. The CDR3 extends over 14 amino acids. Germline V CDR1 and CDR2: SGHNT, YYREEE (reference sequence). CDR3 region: CASRRTGLNTEAFF. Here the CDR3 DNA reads TGTGCCAGCAGGCGTACAGGTCTGAACACTGAAGCTTTCTTT. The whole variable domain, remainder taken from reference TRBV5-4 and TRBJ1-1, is ETGVTQSPTHLIKTRGQQVTLRCSSQSGHNTVSWYQQALGQGPQFIFQYYREEENGRGNFPPRFSGLQFPNYSSELNVNALELDDSALYLCASRRTGLNTEAFFGQGTRLTVV.

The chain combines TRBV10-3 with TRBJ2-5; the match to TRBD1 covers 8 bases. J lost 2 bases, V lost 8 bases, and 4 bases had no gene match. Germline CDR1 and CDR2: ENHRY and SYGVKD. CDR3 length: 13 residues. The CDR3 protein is CAIRTGRQETQYF. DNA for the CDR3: TGTGCCATCCGGACAGGGCGACAAGAGACCCAGTACTTC.

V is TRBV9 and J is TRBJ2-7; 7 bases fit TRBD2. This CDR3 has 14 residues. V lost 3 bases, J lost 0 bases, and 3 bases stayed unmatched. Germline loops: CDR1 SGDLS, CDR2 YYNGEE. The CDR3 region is CASSGSGASYEQYF. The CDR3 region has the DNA TGTGCCAGCAGCGGGAGCGGGGCCTCCTACGAGCAGTACTTC.

CDR3 DNA: TGTGCCAGTAGTATTAAACGGGGGGATCAGCCCCAGCATTTT. It specifies CASSIKRGDQPQHF. This chain uses TRBV19 with TRBJ1-5, with D possibly being TRBD1 (5 bases). Germline V CDR1 and CDR2: LNHDA, SQIVND (reference sequence). This CDR3 contains 14 residues. The germline V and J ends were trimmed by 3 bases and 5 bases, with 11 bases remaining between them.

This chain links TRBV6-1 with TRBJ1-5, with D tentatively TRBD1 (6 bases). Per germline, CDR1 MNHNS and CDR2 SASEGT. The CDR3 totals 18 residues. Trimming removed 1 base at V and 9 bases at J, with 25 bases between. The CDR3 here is CASSEDGDRWEPRAPQHF. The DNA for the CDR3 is TGTGCCAGCAGTGAAGACGGCGACAGGTGGGAGCCTAGAGCGCCCCAGCATTTT.

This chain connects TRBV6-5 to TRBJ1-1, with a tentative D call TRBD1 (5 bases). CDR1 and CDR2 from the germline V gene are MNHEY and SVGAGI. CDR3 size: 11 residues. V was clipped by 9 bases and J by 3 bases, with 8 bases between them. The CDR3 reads CARGLDTEAFF. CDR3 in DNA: TGTGCCAGGGGGCTGGACACTGAAGCTTTCTTT.

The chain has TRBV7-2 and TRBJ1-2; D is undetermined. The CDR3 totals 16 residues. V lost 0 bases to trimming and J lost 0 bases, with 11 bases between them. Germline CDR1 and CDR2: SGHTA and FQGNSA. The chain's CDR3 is CASSLAAGLANYGYTF. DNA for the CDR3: TGTGCCAGCAGCTTAGCAGCCGGGCTAGCTAACTATGGCTACACCTTC.

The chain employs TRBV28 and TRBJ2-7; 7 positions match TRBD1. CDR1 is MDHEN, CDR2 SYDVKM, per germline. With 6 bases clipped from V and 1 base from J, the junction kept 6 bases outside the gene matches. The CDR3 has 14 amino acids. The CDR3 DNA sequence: TGTGCCAGCAGGAATCCAGGGGGTTCCTACGAGCAGTACTTC. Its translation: CASRNPGGSYEQYF.

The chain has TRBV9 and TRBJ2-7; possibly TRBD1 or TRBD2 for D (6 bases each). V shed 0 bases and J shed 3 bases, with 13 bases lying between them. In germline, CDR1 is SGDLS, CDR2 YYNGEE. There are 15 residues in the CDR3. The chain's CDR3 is CASSVGGAMDYEQYF. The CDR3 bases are TGTGCCAGCAGCGTAGGGGGGGCCATGGACTACGAGCAGTACTTC. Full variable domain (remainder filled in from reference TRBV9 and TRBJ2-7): DSGVTQTPKHLITATGQRVTLRCSPRSGDLSVYWYQQSLDQGLQFLIQYYNGEERAKGNILERFSAQQFPDLHSELNLSSLELGDSALYFCASSVGGAMDYEQYFGPGTRLTVT.

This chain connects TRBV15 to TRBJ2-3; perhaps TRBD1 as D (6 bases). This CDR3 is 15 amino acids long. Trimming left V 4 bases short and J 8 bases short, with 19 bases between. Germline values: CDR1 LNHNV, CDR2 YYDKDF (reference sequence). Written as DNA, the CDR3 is TGTGCCACCAGCATTTCAAACAGGGTTTATAGTACGCAGTATTTT. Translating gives CATSISNRVYSTQYF.

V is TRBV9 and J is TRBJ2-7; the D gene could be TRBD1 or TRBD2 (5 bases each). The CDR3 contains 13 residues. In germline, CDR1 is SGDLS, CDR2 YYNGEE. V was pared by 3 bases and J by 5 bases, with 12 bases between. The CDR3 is CASSGGTAHEQYF. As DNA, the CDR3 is TGTGCCAGCAGCGGGGGGACGGCTCACGAGCAGTACTTC.